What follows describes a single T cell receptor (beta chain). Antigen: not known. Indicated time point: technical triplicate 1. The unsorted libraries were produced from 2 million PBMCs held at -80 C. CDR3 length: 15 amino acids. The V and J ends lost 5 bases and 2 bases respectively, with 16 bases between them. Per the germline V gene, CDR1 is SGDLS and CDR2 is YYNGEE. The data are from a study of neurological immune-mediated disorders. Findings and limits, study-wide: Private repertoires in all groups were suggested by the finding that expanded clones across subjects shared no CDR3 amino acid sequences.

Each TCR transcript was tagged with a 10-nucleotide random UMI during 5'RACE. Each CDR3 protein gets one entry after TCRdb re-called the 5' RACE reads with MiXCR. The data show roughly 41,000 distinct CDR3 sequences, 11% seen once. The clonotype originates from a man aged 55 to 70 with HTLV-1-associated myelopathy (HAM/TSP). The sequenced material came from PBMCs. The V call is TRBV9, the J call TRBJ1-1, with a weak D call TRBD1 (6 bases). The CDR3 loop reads CASSEIGGYNTEAFF. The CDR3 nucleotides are TGTGCCAGCAGTGAAATTGGGGGCTATAACACTGAAGCTTTCTTT.